This TCR beta chain was found in a study of cytomegalovirus exposure and HLA in healthy donors. PCR primers comprised 60 Vbeta and 13 Jbeta primers. TCRdb keeps only in-frame clones here, not all; method: immunoSEQ multiplex PCR. The profile shows 150,000 to 200,000 clones, roughly 84% of them singletons. This clone was recorded only once. The antigen remains undetermined. Findings of the study overall: In a later analysis, HLA-associated TCR beta chains were more clonally expanded than equally common others. Earlier analysis found most TCR beta V segments productive about 90% or about 30% of the time. Sequencing probably produced one cluster of sequence variants that were highly shared. CMV serostatus stood as the only immune exposure information on hand.

The V segment lost 4 bases and the J segment 8 bases; nucleotides outside the gene matches: 3. From germline, CDR1 is MNHEY and CDR2 SVGAGI. This CDR3 contains 13 residues. This receptor was obtained from a boy aged 2 to 10 in good health and CMV-seronegative. The sequenced material came from PBMCs. V gene TRBV6-5 combines with J gene TRBJ1-2, with 11 bases matching TRBD1. The CDR3 sequence is CASSSRTGGGYTF. The CDR3 DNA reads TGTGCCAGCAGTTCTCGGACAGGGGGCGGCTACACCTTC.